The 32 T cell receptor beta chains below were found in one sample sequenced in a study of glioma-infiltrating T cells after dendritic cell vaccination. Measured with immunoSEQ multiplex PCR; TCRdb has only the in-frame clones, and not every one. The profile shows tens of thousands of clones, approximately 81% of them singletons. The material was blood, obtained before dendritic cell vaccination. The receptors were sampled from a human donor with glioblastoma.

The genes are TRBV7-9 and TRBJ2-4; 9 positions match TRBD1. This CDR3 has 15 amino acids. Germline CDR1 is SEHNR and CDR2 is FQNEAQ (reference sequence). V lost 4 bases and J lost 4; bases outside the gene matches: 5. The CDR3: CASSSWDREKNIQYF. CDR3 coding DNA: TGTGCCAGCAGCTCATGGGACAGGGAGAAAAACATTCAGTACTTC.

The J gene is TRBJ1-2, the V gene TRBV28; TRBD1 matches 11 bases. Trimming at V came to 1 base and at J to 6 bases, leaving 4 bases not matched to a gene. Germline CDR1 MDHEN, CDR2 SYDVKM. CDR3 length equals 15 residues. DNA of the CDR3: TGTGCCAGCAGTTTATCCCGGGACAGGGGGGATGGCTACACCTTC. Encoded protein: CASSLSRDRGDGYTF.

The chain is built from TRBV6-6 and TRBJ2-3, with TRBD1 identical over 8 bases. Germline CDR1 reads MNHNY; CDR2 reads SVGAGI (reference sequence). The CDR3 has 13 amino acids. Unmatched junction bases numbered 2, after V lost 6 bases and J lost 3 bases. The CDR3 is CASRDRVTDTQYF. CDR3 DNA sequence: TGTGCCAGCAGGGACAGGGTAACAGATACGCAGTATTTT.

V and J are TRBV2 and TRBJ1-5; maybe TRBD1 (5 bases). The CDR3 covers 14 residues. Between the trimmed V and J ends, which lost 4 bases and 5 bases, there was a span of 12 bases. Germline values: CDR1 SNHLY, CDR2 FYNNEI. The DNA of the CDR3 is TGTGCCAGCAGTGTGCAGGGCATTGATCAGCCCCAGCATTTT. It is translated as CASSVQGIDQPQHF.

CDR3 DNA: TGTGCCAGCTCACCACAGGTGCGCAGGCCGAACACCGGGGAGCTGTTTTTT. This sequence encodes CASSPQVRRPNTGELFF. The chain combines TRBV18 with TRBJ2-2; D unresolved. The V end lost 1 base, the J end lost 0 bases, and 12 bases lay between the germline ends. This CDR3 comprises 17 residues. Per the germline V gene, CDR1 is KGHSH and CDR2 is LQKENI. Full variable domain (remainder filled in from reference TRBV18 and TRBJ2-2): NAGVMQNPRHLVRRRGQEARLRCSPMKGHSHVYWYRQLPEEGLKFMVYLQKENIIDESGMPKERFSAEFPKEGPSILRIQQVVRGDSAAYFCASSPQVRRPNTGELFFGEGSRLTVL.

CDR3 sequence (DNA): TGCGCCAGCAGCCCCGGACAGGGTCAGGCAGATGGCTACACCTTC. Translating gives CASSPGQGQADGYTF. The chain combines TRBV4-3 with TRBJ1-2; 8 bases are a match to TRBD1. The J segment lost 6 bases and the V segment lost 4 bases, leaving 10 bases of the junction unmatched. Germline V gene lookup returns CDR1 LGHNA and CDR2 YSLEER. The CDR3 runs to 15 residues.

The DNA of the CDR3 is TGTGCCTCCCGGACGGGAGGATCTCCTGAGCAGTTCTTC. The encoded protein is CASRTGGSPEQFF. V and J are TRBV30 and TRBJ2-1; TRBD2 matches at 7 bases. The CDR3 is 13 residues long. J gave up 9 bases and V 7 bases, and 12 bases lay outside the gene matches. CDR1 GTSNPN and CDR2 SVGIG come from the germline V gene (reference sequence).

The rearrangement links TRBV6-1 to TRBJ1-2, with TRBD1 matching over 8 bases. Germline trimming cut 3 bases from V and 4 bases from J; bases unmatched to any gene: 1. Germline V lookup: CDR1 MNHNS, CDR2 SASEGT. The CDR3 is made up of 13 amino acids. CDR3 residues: CASSEDRAYGYTF. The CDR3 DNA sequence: TGTGCCAGCAGTGAGGACAGGGCCTATGGCTACACCTTC.

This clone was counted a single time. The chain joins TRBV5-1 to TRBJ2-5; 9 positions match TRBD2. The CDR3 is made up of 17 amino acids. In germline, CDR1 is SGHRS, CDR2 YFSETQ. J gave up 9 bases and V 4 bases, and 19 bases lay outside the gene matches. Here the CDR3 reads CASSLSEGSGGVEAQYF. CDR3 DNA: TGCGCCAGCAGCCTCTCGGAGGGTAGCGGGGGTGTGGAGGCCCAGTACTTC.

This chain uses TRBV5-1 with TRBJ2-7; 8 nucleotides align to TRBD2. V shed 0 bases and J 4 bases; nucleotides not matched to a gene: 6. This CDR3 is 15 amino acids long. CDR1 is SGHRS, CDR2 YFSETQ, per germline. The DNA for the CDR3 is TGCGCCAGCAGCTTGGGAGGGGCGGGGGGTTACGAGCAGTACTTC. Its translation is CASSLGGAGGYEQYF.

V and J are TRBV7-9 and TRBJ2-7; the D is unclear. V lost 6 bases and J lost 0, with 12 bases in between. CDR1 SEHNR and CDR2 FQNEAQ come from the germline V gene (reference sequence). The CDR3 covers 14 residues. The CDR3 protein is CASSSWQSSYEQYF. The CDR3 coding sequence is TGTGCCAGCAGTTCGTGGCAATCCTCCTACGAGCAGTACTTC.

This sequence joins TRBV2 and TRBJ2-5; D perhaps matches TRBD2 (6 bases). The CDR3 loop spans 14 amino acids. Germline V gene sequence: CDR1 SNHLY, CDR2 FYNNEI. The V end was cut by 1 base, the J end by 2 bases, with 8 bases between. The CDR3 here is CASSEGGVQETQYF. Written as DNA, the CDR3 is TGTGCCAGCAGTGAAGGGGGGGTTCAAGAGACCCAGTACTTC.

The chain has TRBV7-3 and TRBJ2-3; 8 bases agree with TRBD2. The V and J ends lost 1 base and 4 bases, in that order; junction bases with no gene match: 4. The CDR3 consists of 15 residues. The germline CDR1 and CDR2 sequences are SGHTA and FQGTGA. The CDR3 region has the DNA TGTGCCAGCAGCTTAAAGGGACTAGGAGCAGATACGCAGTATTTT. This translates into CASSLKGLGADTQYF.

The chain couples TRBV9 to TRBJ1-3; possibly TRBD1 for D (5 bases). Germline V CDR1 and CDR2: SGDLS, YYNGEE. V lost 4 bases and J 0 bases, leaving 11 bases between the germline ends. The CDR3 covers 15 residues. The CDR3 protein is CASSPTTASGNTIYF. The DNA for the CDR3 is TGTGCCAGCAGCCCCACGACAGCCTCTGGAAACACCATATATTTT.

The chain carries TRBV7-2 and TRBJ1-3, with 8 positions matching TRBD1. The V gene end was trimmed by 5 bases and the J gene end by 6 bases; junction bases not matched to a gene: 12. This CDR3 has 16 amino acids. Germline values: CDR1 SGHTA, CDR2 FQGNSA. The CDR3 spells CASSGEDRAVSNTIYF. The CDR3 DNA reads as TGTGCCAGCAGCGGAGAGGACAGGGCTGTTTCAAACACCATATATTTT.

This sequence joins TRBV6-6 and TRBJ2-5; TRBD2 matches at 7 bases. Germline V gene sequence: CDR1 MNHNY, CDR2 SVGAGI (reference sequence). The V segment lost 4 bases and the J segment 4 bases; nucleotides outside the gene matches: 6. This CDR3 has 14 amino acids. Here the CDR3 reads CASSLSGRLETQYF. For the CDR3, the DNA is TGTGCCAGCAGTTTGTCCGGGAGGTTAGAGACCCAGTACTTC.

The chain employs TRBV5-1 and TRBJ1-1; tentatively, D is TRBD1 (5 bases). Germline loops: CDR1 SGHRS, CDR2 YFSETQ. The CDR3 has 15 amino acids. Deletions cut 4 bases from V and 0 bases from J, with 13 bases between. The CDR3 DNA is TGCGCCAGCAGCGGAAACGGGGGATTGAACACTGAAGCTTTCTTT. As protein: CASSGNGGLNTEAFF.

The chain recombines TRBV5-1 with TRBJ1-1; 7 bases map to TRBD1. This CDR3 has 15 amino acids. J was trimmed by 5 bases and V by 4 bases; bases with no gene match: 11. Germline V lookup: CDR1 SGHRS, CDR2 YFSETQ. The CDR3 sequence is CASSGGLRGDTEAFF. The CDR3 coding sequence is TGCGCCAGCAGCGGGGGCCTCAGGGGGGATACTGAAGCTTTCTTT.

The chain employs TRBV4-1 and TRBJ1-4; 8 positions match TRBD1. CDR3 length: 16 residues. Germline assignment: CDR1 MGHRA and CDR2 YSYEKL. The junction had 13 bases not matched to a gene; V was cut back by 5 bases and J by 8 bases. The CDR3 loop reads CASSSLGGRGQEKLFF. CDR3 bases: TGCGCCAGCAGCTCCCTAGGGGGCAGGGGGCAGGAAAAACTGTTTTTT.

The CDR3 sequence: CASSVGLASNEQYF. CDR3 bases: TGTGCCAGCAGCGTGGGACTAGCGAGCAACGAGCAGTACTTC. The V gene is TRBV5-4, the J gene TRBJ2-7; 10 nucleotides align to TRBD2. With 4 bases clipped from V and 5 bases from J, the junction kept 6 bases outside the gene matches. The germline V gene encodes CDR1 SGHNT and CDR2 YYREEE (reference sequence). The CDR3 is 14 amino acids.

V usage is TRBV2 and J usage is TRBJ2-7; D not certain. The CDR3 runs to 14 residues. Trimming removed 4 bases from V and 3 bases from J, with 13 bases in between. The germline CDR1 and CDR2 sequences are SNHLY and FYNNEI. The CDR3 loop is CASSAGVPDYEQYF. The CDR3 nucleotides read TGTGCCAGCAGTGCCGGAGTCCCGGACTACGAGCAGTACTTC.

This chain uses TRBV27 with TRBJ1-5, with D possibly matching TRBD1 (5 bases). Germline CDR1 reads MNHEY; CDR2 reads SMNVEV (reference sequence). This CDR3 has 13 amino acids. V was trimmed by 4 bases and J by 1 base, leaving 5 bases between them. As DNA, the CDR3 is TGTGCCAGCAGTTGGACAAGCAATCAGCCCCAGCATTTT. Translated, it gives CASSWTSNQPQHF.

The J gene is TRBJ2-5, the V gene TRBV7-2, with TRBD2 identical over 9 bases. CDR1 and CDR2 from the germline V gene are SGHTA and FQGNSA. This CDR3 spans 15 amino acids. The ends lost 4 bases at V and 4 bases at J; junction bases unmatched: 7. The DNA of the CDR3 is TGTGCCAGCAGCTCGATAGCGGGAGTAGGAGAGACCCAGTACTTC. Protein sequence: CASSSIAGVGETQYF.

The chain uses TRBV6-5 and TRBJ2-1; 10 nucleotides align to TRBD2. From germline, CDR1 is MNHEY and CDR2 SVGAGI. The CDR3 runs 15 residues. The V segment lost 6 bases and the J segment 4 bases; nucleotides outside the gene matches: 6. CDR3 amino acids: CASRSPSGSYNEQFF. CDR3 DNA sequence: TGTGCCAGCAGATCTCCTAGCGGGAGTTACAATGAGCAGTTCTTC.

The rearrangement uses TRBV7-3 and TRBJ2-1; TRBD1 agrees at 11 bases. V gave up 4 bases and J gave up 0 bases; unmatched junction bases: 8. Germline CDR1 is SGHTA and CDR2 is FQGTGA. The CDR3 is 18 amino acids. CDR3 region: CASSSGTGGTSSYNEQFF. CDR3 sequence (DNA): TGTGCCAGCAGCTCCGGGACAGGGGGGACCAGCTCCTACAATGAGCAGTTCTTC.

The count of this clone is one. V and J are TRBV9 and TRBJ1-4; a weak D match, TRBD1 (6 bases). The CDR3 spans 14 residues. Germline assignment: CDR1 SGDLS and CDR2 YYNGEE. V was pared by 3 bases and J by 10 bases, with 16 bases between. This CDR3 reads CASSASGGGAKLFF. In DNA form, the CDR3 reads TGTGCCAGCAGCGCCTCGGGCGGGGGGGCAAAACTGTTTTTT.

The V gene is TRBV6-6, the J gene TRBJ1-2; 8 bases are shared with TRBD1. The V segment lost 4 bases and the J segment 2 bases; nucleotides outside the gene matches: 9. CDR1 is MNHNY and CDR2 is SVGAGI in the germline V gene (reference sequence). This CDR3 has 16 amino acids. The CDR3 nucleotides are TGTGCCAGCAGTTCACTTACCGGGACAGGCAACTATGGCTACACCTTC. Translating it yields CASSSLTGTGNYGYTF.

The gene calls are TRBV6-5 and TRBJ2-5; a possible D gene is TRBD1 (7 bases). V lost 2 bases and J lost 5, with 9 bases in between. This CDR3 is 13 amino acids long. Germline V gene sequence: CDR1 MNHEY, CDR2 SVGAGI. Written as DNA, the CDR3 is TGTGCCAGCAGTTACCAGGGGGGCGAGACCCAGTACTTC. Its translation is CASSYQGGETQYF.

CDR3 protein: CASSHLGQTGELFF. In DNA form, the CDR3 reads TGTGCCAGCAGCCACCTGGGGCAGACCGGGGAGCTGTTTTTT. V gene TRBV14 combines with J gene TRBJ2-2; tentative D call: TRBD1 (5 bases). V lost 3 bases and J 5 bases, leaving 10 bases between the germline ends. The CDR3 totals 14 residues. Germline V lookup: CDR1 SGHDN, CDR2 FVKESK.

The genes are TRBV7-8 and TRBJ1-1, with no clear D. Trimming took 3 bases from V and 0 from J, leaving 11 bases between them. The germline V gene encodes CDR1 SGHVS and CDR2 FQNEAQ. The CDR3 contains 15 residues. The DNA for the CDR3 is TGTGCCAGCAGCTTGGGAGTTCAGATGAACACTGAAGCTTTCTTT. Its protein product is CASSLGVQMNTEAFF.

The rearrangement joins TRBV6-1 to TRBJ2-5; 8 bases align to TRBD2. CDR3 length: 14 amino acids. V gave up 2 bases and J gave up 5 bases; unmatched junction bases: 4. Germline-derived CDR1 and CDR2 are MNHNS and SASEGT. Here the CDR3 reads CASSERTSTETQYF. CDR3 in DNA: TGTGCCAGCAGTGAAAGGACTAGCACCGAGACCCAGTACTTC.

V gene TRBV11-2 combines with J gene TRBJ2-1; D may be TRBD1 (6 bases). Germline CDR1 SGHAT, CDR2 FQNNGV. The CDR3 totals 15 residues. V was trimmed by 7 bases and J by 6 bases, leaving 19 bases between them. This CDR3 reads CASNQGGPNGNEQFF. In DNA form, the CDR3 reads TGTGCCAGCAACCAAGGGGGACCCAATGGCAATGAGCAGTTCTTC.